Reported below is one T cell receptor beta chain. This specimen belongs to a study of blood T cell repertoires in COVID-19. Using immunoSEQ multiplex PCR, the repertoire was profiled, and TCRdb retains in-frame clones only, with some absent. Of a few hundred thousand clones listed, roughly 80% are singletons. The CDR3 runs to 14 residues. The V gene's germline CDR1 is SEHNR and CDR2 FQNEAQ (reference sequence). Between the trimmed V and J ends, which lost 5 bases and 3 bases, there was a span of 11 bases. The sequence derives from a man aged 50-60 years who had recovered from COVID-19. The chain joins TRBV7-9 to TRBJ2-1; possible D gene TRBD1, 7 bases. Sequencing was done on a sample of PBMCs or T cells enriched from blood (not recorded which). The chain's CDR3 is CASSQGGLYNEQFF. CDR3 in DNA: TGTGCCAGCAGCCAGGGGGGTCTCTACAATGAGCAGTTCTTC.